This TCR beta chain was recorded in a study of cytomegalovirus exposure and HLA in healthy donors. CDR3 size: 14 residues. V lost 4 bases and J 3 bases, leaving 9 bases between the germline ends. The V gene's germline CDR1 is MNHNS and CDR2 SASEGT. PCR employed 60 Vbeta and 13 Jbeta primers. As originally analysed: Approximately 80 million unique TCR beta chains, roughly 11 million of them shared, were counted by a later analysis. Some clones are missing from TCRdb's copy, which holds only in-frame ones; the method was immunoSEQ multiplex PCR. V, J and clone size are taken as reported in that table, and D and trimming were inferred from the DNA itself. The sample yields about 55,000 clones, of which the top ten take up approximately 9%. Each donor was healthy, and each was a bone marrow donor.

The sequence was collected from a man in his fifties in good health and CMV-seropositive. This sequence joins TRBV6-1 and TRBJ1-4; D is unresolved. The sample was PBMCs. The CDR3 region has the DNA TGTGCCAGCAGTGGTGGAGGGCCTAATGAAAAACTGTTTTTT. This sequence encodes CASSGGGPNEKLFF.